This TCR beta chain was observed in a study of blood T cell repertoires in COVID-19. Study details: Acute and convalescent COVID-19 specimens originated in the United States, Italy and Spain. T cells, B-cell-depleted T cells, or PBMCs provided the cDNA or gDNA that served as material.

Authors' data handling: Reference gene primers were amplified, and this amplification served to estimate nucleated cell counts. Sequenced by immunoSEQ multiplex PCR; TCRdb stores in-frame clones only, minus some. V, J and clone size are those of that table, while D and trimming were read from the DNA. The table lists tens of thousands of clones, 75% to 90% of them singletons. Sequenced: peripheral blood. This clonotype originated in a woman of 80 years or more with acute or convalescent COVID-19.

In DNA, the CDR3 is TGTGCCAGCAGCCGAGAGGACAATCAGCCCCAGCATTTT. Translating it yields CASSREDNQPQHF. This chain links TRBV7-2 with TRBJ1-5; D call uncertain. Deletions cut 5 bases from V and 3 bases from J, with 8 bases between. The CDR3 is 13 residues long. Germline assignment: CDR1 SGHTA and CDR2 FQGNSA.